The 10 T cell receptor beta chains in this list originate from one sample, sequenced in a study of OX40 agonist ivuxolimab in advanced cancers. Sequenced by immunoSEQ multiplex PCR; TCRdb stores in-frame clones only, minus some. Here the sample spans 89,000 or so clones, roughly nine tenths being singletons. Specimen: CD4+ or CD8+ T cells sorted from blood, collected in a trial of the OX40 agonist ivuxolimab. The origin of the receptors is an adult with an advanced solid tumor such as melanoma, head and neck, liver or kidney cancer.

V is TRBV5-6 and J is TRBJ2-1; D is uncertain. The CDR3 is 15 residues long. Germline V lookup: CDR1 SGHDT, CDR2 YYEEEE. Trimming cost V 1 base and J 2 bases, with 10 bases left between them. The DNA for the CDR3 is TGTGCCAGCAGCTTGTCTGACTCAACCTACAATGAGCAGTTCTTC. Residues: CASSLSDSTYNEQFF.

The chain is built from TRBV27 and TRBJ2-1; 7 bases match TRBD2. Unmatched junction bases numbered 7, after V lost 5 bases and J lost 3 bases. The CDR3 consists of 15 residues. The germline CDR1 and CDR2 sequences are MNHEY and SMNVEV (reference sequence). CDR3 protein: CASSPRTSNYNEQFF. The DNA of the CDR3 is TGTGCCAGCAGTCCCCGGACTAGTAACTACAATGAGCAGTTCTTC.

This chain links TRBV6-5 with TRBJ1-4, with 7 bases fitting TRBD1. The CDR3 contains 15 residues. Trimming removed 10 bases from V and 10 bases from J; junction bases left unmatched: 18. Germline CDR1 and CDR2: MNHEY and SVGAGI. This CDR3 reads CATKLFRGQSGKLFF. Written as DNA, the CDR3 is TGTGCCACCAAGCTTTTCCGGGGACAGTCGGGAAAACTGTTTTTT.

V gene TRBV4-3 combines with J gene TRBJ1-2, with D maybe TRBD1 (5 bases). Germline V gives CDR1 LGHNA, CDR2 YSLEER. The V end lost 0 bases, the J end lost 0 bases, and 11 bases lay between the germline ends. The CDR3 has 16 residues. This chain's CDR3 is CASSQDQGEANYGYTF. CDR3 DNA sequence: TGCGCCAGCAGCCAAGATCAAGGGGAGGCTAACTATGGCTACACCTTC.

The chain employs TRBV28 and TRBJ2-1; 9 nucleotides align to TRBD1. In germline, CDR1 is MDHEN, CDR2 SYDVKM. This CDR3 contains 18 residues. After removal of 6 bases from V and 5 bases from J, the junction contained 17 bases not matched to a gene. The CDR3 is CASRGARRQGGNNNEQFF. The CDR3 bases are TGTGCCAGCAGAGGCGCGCGACGACAGGGGGGCAATAACAATGAGCAGTTCTTC.

The chain is built from TRBV13 and TRBJ2-3; 9 positions match TRBD1. Per the germline V gene, CDR1 is PRHDT and CDR2 is FYEKMQ (reference sequence). V was pared by 5 bases and J by 6 bases, with 6 bases of the junction left unmatched. This CDR3 contains 14 residues. The CDR3 protein is CASSAQGAADTQYF. In nucleotides, the CDR3 is TGTGCCAGCAGCGCACAGGGGGCTGCTGATACGCAGTATTTT.

The V gene is TRBV6-5, the J gene TRBJ2-2; 7 nucleotides agree with TRBD2. Trimming cost V 2 bases and J 6 bases; bases outside gene matches: 0. Germline values: CDR1 MNHEY, CDR2 SVGAGI. The CDR3 is 13 residues long. The CDR3 sequence is CASSYGGAGELFF. DNA of the CDR3: TGTGCCAGCAGTTACGGGGGGGCCGGGGAGCTGTTTTTT.

V and J are TRBV7-3 and TRBJ1-5; no definite D call. Trimming took off 3 bases at V and 3 bases at J, with 6 bases between the two ends. The CDR3 runs to 13 residues. Germline CDR1 is SGHTA and CDR2 is FQGTGA. CDR3 sequence reads: CASSFGSNQPQHF. DNA for the CDR3: TGTGCCAGCAGCTTCGGTTCCAATCAGCCCCAGCATTTT.

The chain employs TRBV18 and TRBJ1-4; 10 positions match TRBD1. This CDR3 comprises 15 residues. CDR1 and CDR2 from the germline V gene are KGHSH and LQKENI. V lost 3 bases to trimming and J lost 8 bases; unmatched junction nucleotides: 6. This chain's CDR3 is CASSPRGQGYEKLFF. The CDR3 DNA is TGTGCCAGCTCACCGAGGGGACAGGGGTACGAAAAACTGTTTTTT.

This chain uses TRBV6-6 with TRBJ2-1; D is unresolved. V dropped 0 bases and J dropped 3 bases, with 3 bases sitting between them. Germline CDR1 is MNHNY and CDR2 is SVGAGI (reference sequence). The CDR3 is 13 residues long. The DNA for the CDR3 is TGTGCCAGCAGTTACTCTAGCTACAATGAGCAGTTCTTC. It is translated as CASSYSSYNEQFF.